What follows is one T cell receptor beta chain and its context. As handled by the study authors: Reference gene primer amplification gave nucleated cell count estimates. Libraries were prepared by immunoSEQ multiplex PCR; TCRdb keeps only in-frame clonotypes and omits some of them. V and J calls and clone size are given by that table; D and trimming were obtained from the DNA. The sample includes 250,000 to 350,000 clones, around 87% seen only once; the top ten take approximately 8%. These data belong to a study of blood T cell repertoires in COVID-19. Study in general: COVID-19 samples collected from the United States, Italy and Spain covered acute and convalescent phases. T cells, B-cell-depleted T cells, or PBMCs provided the cDNA or gDNA that served as material.

With 7 bases clipped from V and 0 bases from J, the junction kept 11 bases outside the gene matches. CDR3 length: 18 amino acids. From germline, CDR1 is SNHLY and CDR2 FYNNEI. J is TRBJ2-6 and V is TRBV2; 8 bases fit TRBD1. The TCR sequence derives from a woman aged 45-60 years who had recovered from COVID-19. Sequenced: peripheral blood. Here the CDR3 reads CASTVQTGVFSGANVLTF. The CDR3 DNA follows: TGTGCCAGCACCGTGCAGACAGGGGTCTTCTCTGGGGCCAACGTCCTGACTTTC. The full variable domain, in which reference TRBV2 and TRBJ2-6 provide the parts outside the CDR3, is EPEVTQTPSHQVTQMGQEVILRCVPISNHLYFYWYRQILGQKVEFLVSFYNNEISEKSEIFDDQFSVERPDGSNFTLKIRSTKLEDSAMYFCASTVQTGVFSGANVLTFGAGSRLTVL.